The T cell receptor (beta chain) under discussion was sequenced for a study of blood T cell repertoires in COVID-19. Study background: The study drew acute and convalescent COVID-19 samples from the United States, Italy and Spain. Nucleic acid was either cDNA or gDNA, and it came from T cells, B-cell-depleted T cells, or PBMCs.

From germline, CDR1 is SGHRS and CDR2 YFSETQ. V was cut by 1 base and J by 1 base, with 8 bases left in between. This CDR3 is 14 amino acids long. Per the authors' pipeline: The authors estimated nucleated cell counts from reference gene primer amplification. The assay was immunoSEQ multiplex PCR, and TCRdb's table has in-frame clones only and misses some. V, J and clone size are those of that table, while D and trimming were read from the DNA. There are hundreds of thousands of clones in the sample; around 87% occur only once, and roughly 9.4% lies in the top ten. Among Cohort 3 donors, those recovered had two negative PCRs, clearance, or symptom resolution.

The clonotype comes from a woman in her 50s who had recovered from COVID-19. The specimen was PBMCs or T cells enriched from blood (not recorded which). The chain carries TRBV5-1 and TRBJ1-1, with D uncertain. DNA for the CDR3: TGCGCCAGCAGCTTGACAGCTGAGAACACTGAAGCTTTCTTT. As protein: CASSLTAENTEAFF. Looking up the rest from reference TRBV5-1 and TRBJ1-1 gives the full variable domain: KAGVTQTPRYLIKTRGQQVTLSCSPISGHRSVSWYQQTPGQGLQFLFEYFSETQRNKGNFPGRFSGRQFSNSRSEMNVSTLELGDSALYLCASSLTAENTEAFFGQGTRLTVV.